The 3 T cell receptor beta chains below were found in one sample sequenced in a study of cytomegalovirus exposure and HLA in healthy donors. PCR was performed using 60 Vbeta and 13 Jbeta primers. TCRdb's copy holds only in-frame clones and misses some; the assay was immunoSEQ multiplex PCR. The sample yields 120,000 or so clones, 75% to 90% seen once. Sequenced: PBMCs. These TCRs come from a man aged 40-55 years in good health and CMV-seronegative.

The J gene is TRBJ2-5, the V gene TRBV29-1; 9 nucleotides agree with TRBD1. The CDR3 extends over 14 amino acids. The trim removed 3 bases at V and 5 bases at J, leaving 7 bases unmatched. CDR1 and CDR2 (germline): SQVTM, ANQGSEA. The chain's CDR3 is CSVDITGGLETQYF. For the CDR3, the DNA is TGCAGCGTTGACATAACAGGGGGCTTGGAGACCCAGTACTTC.

The V call is TRBV6-5, the J call TRBJ2-7; tentative D call: TRBD2 (5 bases). Deletions cut 0 bases from V and 0 bases from J, with 12 bases between. The CDR3 extends over 16 amino acids. Germline V gene lookup returns CDR1 MNHEY and CDR2 SVGAGI. The CDR3 DNA follows: TGTGCCAGCAGTTACTCGACGATAGGGAGCTCCTACGAGCAGTACTTC. This gives the protein CASSYSTIGSSYEQYF.

The CDR3, as DNA: TGCGCCAGCAGCCAAGAAGCGGGAACTGGCATGAACACTGAAGCTTTCTTT. Protein sequence: CASSQEAGTGMNTEAFF. The chain links TRBV4-1 to TRBJ1-1; D gene ambiguous. Germline-derived CDR1 and CDR2 are MGHRA and YSYEKL. V shed 0 bases and J shed 0 bases, with 14 bases lying between them. The CDR3 runs to 17 residues.